The sample holds one count of the clone carrying this T cell receptor (beta chain). The antigen is undetermined. This record belongs to a study of cytomegalovirus exposure and HLA in healthy donors. Findings of the study overall: Among TCR beta chains, those listed as cytomegalovirus-associated numbered roughly 150. The finding came from a later analysis; first-cohort TCR clusters tended to co-occur in the roughly 120 validation repertoires.

Trimming removed 5 bases from V and 2 bases from J, with 15 bases in between. Germline CDR1 and CDR2: PRHDT and FYEKMQ (reference sequence). This CDR3 contains 16 residues. Libraries were prepared by immunoSEQ multiplex PCR; TCRdb keeps only in-frame clonotypes and omits some of them. In the table there are some 110,000 clones, 70% to 90% of which are singletons. The TCR sequence derives from a man younger than 35 in good health and CMV-seropositive. The rearrangement links TRBV13 to TRBJ2-2; TRBD1 is a possible D gene (7 bases). What was sequenced was PBMCs. CDR3 loop: CASSGAGGTNTGELFF. CDR3 sequence (DNA): TGTGCCAGCAGCGGAGCAGGGGGGACCAACACCGGGGAGCTGTTTTTT.